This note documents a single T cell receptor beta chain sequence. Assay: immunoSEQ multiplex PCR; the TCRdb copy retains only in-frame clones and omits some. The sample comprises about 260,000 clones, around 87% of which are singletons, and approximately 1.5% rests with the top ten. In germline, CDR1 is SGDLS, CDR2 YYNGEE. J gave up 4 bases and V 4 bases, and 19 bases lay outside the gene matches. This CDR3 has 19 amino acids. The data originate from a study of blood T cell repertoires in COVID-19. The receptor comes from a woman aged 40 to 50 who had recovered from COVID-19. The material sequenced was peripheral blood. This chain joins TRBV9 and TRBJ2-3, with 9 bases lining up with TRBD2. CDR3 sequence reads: CASSPRTGPSGVGSDTQYF. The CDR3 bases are TGTGCCAGCAGCCCCCGGACAGGCCCTAGCGGGGTGGGGTCAGATACGCAGTATTTT.